This TCR beta chain is drawn from a study of cytomegalovirus exposure and HLA in healthy donors. Study summary: HLA-typed donors were the source of roughly 85 million unique TCRs held in an early data release.

General study findings and limits: Sequencing depth across donors, presence/absence analyses assumed, was roughly uniform.

Primers for the PCR totalled 60 Vbeta and 13 Jbeta. Measured with immunoSEQ multiplex PCR; TCRdb has only the in-frame clones, and not every one. The sample holds under 200,000 clones, 75% to 80% seen once. On this clone: Its specificity is not known.

Germline CDR1 MNHEY, CDR2 SMNVEV (reference sequence). The CDR3 is made up of 15 amino acids. Trimming cost V 4 bases and J 4 bases, with 14 bases left between them. The sequence came from a man aged 50 to 60 in good health and CMV-seropositive. The specimen sequenced was PBMCs. The J gene is TRBJ1-3, the V gene TRBV27; maybe TRBD1 (5 bases). The CDR3 here is CASSSDSFPGNTIYF. Written as DNA, the CDR3 is TGTGCCAGCAGTTCCGACAGTTTTCCAGGAAACACCATATATTTT.